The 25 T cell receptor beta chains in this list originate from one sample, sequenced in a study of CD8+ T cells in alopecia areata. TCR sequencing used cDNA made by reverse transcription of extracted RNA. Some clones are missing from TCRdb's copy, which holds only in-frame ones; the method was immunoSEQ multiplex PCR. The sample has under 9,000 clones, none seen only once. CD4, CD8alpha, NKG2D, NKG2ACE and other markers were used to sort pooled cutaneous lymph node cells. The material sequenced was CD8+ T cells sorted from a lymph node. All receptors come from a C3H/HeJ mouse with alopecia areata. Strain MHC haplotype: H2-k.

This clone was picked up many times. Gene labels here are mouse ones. CDR3 DNA (partial): TGTGCCAGCAGTCTCCGGGACTGGGGGCCCTAT. Its translation: CASSLRDWGPY. The whole CDR3 protein reads CASSLRDWGPYEQYF. The chain combines TRBV19 with TRBJ2-7, with 11 bases identical to TRBD2. The read ends 4 residues before the CDR3 terminus; that terminus is restored from the germline J gene. The junction had 5 bases not matched to a gene; V was cut back by 4 bases and J by 2 bases. The CDR3 loop spans 15 amino acids. CDR1 and CDR2 from the germline V gene are FNHDT and SITEND (reference sequence).

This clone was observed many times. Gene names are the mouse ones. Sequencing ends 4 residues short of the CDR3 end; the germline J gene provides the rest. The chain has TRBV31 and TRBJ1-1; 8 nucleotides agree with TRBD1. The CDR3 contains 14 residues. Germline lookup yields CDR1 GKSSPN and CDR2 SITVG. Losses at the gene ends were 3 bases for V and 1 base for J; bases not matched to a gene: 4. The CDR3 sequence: CAWSAGTGNTEVFF. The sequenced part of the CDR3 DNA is TGTGCCTGGAGCGCCGGGACAGGGAACACA.

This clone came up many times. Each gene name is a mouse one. CDR3 amino acids: CASSPGQGSFDYTF. The DNA read from the CDR3 is TGTGCCAGCAGTCCGGGACAGGGGTCATTC. The chain is built from TRBV13-3 and TRBJ1-2, with 10 bases fitting TRBD1. The read halts 4 residues ahead of the CDR3 end, with the missing end drawn from the germline J gene. The CDR3 consists of 14 residues. The germline V gene encodes CDR1 NNHDY and CDR2 SYVADS.

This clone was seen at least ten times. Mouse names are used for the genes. The CDR3 region is CTCSADPGGISYEQYF. The CDR3 bases that were read are TGCACCTGCAGTGCAGATCCTGGGGGGATCTCCTAT. This chain connects TRBV1 to TRBJ2-7, with TRBD2 identical over 8 bases. The read gets to within 4 residues of the CDR3 end, and the germline J gene fills in the rest. There are 16 residues in the CDR3. Trimming cost V 0 bases and J 0 bases; bases outside gene matches: 4. CDR1 NSQYPW and CDR2 LRSPGD come from the germline V gene (reference sequence). Based on the CDR3 plus reference TRBV1 and TRBJ2-7, the full variable domain is VTLLEQNPRWRLVPRGQAVNLRCILKNSQYPWMSWYQQDLQKQLQWLFTLRSPGDKEVKSLPGADYLATRVTDTELRLQVANMSQGRTLYCTCSADPGGISYEQYFGPGTRLTVL.

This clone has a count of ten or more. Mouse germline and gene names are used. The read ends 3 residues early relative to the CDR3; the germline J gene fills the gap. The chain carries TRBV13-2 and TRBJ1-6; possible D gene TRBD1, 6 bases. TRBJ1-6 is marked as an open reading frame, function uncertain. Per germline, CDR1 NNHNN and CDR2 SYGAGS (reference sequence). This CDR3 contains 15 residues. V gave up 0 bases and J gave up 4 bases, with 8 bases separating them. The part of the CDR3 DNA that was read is TGTGCCAGCGGTGATGCGGGACAATATAATTCGCCC. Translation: CASGDAGQYNSP. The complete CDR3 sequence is CASGDAGQYNSPLYF.

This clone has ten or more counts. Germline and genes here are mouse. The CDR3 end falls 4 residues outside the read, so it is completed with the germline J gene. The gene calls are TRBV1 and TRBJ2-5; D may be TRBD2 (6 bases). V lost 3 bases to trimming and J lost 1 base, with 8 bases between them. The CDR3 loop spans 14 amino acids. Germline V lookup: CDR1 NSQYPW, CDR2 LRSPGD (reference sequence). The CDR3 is CTCSAWGDQDTQYF. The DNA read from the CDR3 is TGCACCTGCAGTGCCTGGGGCGACCAAGAC.

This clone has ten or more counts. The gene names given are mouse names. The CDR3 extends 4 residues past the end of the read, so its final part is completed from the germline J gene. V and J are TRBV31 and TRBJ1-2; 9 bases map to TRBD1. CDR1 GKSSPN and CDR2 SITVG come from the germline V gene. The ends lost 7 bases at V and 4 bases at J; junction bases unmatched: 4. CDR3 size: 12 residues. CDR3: CASDRGGSDYTF. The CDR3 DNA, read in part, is TGTGCCTCGGACAGGGGCGGCTCC.

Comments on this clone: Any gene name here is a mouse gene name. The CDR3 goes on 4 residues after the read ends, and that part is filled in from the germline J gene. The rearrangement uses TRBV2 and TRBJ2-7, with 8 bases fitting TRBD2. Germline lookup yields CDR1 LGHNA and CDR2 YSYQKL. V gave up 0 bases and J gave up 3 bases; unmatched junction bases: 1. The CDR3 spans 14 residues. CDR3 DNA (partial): TGTGCCAGCAGCCAAGAGGACTGGGACTAT. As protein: CASSQEDWDY. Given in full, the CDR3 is CASSQEDWDYEQYF.

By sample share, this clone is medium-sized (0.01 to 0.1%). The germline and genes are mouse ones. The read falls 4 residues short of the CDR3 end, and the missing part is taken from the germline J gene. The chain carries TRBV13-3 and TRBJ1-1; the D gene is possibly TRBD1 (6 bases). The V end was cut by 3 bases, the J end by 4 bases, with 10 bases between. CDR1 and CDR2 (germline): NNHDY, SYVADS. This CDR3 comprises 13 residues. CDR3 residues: CASSGGQITEVFF. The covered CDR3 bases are TGTGCCAGCAGTGGCGGACAGATCACA.

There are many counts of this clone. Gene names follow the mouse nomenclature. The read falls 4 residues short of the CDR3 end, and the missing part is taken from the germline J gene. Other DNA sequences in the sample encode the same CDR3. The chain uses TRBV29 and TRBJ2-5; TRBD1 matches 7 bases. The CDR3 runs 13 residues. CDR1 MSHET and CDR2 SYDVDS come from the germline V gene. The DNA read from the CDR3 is TGTGCTAGCAGTTCACAGGGGAAAGAC. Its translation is CASSSQGKD. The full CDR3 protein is CASSSQGKDTQYF.

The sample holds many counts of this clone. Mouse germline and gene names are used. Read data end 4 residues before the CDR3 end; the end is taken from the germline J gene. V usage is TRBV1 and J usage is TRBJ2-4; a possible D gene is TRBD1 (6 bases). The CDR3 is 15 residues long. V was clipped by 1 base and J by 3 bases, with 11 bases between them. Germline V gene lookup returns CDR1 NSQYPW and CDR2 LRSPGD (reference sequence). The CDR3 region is CTCSAAQGRQNTLYF. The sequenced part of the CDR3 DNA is TGCACCTGCAGTGCAGCACAGGGACGGCAAAAC.

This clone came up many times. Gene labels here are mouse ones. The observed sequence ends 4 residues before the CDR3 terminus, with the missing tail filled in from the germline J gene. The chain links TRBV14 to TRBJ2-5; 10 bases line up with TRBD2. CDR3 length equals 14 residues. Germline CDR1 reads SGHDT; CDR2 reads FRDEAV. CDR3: CASSRLGGRDTQYF. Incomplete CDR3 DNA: TGTGCCAGCAGTCGACTGGGGGGAAGGGAC.

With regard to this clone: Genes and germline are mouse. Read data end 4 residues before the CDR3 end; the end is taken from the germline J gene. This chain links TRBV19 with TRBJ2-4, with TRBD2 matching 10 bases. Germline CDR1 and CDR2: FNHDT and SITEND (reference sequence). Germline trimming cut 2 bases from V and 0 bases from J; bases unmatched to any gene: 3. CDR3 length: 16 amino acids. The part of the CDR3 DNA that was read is TGTGCCAGCAGTATCGGGACTGGGGTTAGTCAAAAC. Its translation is CASSIGTGVSQN. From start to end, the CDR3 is CASSIGTGVSQNTLYF.

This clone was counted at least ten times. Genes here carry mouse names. The CDR3 reads CASTWTGGSYEQYF. The sequenced CDR3 bases are TGTGCCAGCACCTGGACTGGGGGTTCCTAT. The chain is built from TRBV19 and TRBJ2-7; 10 bases align to TRBD2. With the read ending 4 residues before the CDR3 end, the germline J gene is used to fill in that end. Germline V gives CDR1 FNHDT, CDR2 SITEND (reference sequence). V was clipped by 6 bases and J by 1 base; unmatched bases: 4. CDR3 size: 14 residues.

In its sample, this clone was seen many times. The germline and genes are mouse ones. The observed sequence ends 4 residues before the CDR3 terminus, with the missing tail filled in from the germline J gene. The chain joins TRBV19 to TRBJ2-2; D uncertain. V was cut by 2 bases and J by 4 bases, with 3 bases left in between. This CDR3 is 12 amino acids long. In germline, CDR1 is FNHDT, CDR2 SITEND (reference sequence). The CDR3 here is CASSISTGQLYF. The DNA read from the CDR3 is TGTGCCAGCAGTATTAGCACCGGG.

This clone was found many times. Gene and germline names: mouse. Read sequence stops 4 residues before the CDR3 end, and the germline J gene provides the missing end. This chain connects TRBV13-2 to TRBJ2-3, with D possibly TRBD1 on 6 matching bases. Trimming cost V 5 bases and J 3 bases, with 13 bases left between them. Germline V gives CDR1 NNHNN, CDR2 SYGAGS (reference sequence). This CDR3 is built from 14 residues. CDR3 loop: CASGAGVGAETLYF. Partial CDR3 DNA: TGTGCCAGCGGCGCAGGGGTTGGGGCAGAA.

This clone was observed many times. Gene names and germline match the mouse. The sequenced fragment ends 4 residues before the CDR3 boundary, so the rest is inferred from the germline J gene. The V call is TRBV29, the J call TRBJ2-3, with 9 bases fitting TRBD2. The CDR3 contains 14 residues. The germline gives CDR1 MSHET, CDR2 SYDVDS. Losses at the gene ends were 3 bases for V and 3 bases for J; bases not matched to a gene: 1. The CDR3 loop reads CASSFWGGAETLYF. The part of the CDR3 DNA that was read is TGTGCTAGCAGTTTTTGGGGGGGCGCAGAA.

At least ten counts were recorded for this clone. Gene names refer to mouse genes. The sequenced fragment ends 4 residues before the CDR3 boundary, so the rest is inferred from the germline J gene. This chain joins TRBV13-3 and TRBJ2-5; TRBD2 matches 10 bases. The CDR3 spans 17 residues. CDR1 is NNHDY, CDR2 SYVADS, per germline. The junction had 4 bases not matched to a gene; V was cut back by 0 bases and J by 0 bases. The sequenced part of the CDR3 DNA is TGTGCCAGCAGTGATGGGACTGGGGGCATTAACCAAGAC. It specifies CASSDGTGGINQD. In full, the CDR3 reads CASSDGTGGINQDTQYF. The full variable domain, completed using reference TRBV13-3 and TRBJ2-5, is EAAVTQSPRSKVAVTGGKVTLSCHQTNNHDYMYWYRQDTGHGLRLIHYSYVADSTEKGDIPDGYKASRPSQENFSLILELASLSQTAVYFCASSDGTGGINQDTQYFGPGTRLLVL.

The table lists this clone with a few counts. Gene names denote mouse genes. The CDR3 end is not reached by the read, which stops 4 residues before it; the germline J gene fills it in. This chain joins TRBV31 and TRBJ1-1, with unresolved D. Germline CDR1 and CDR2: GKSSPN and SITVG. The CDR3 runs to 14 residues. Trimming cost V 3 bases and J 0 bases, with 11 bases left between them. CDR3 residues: CAWSRQPANTEVFF. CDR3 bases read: TGTGCCTGGAGCCGACAACCTGCAAACACA.

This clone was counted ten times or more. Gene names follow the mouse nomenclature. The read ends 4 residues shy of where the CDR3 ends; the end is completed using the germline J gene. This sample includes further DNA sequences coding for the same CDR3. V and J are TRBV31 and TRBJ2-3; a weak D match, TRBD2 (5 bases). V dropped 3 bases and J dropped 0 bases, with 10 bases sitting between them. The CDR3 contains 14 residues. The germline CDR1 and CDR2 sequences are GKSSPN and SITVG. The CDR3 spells CAWSPTASAETLYF. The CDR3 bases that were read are TGTGCCTGGAGCCCGACTGCTAGTGCAGAA.

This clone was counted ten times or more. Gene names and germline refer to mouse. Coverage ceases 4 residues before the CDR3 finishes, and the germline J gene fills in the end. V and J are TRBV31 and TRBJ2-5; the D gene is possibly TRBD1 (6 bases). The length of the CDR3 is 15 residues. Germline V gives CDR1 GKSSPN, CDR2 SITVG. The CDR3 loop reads CAWSLGRGREDTQYF. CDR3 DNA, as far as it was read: TGTGCCTGGAGTCTAGGCAGGGGACGGGAAGAC.

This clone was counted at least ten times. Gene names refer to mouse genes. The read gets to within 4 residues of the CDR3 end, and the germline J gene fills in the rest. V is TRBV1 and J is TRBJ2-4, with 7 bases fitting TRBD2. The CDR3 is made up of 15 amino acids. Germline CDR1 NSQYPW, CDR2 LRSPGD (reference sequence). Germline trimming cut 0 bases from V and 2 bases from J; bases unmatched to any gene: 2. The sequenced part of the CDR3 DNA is TGCACCTGCAGTGCAGATGGGGGGATTCAAAAC. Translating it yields CTCSADGGIQN. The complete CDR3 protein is CTCSADGGIQNTLYF. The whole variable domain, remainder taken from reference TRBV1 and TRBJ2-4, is VTLLEQNPRWRLVPRGQAVNLRCILKNSQYPWMSWYQQDLQKQLQWLFTLRSPGDKEVKSLPGADYLATRVTDTELRLQVANMSQGRTLYCTCSADGGIQNTLYFGAGTRLSVL.

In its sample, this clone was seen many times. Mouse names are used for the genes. The CDR3 sequence: CASSPGWGGYAEQFF. The DNA read from the CDR3 is TGTGCCAGCAGTCCCGGCTGGGGGGGGTATGCT. The chain is built from TRBV13-1 and TRBJ2-1, with 9 bases that match TRBD2. Read sequence stops 4 residues before the CDR3 end, and the germline J gene provides the missing end. Looked up from germline, CDR1 is NSHNY and CDR2 is SYGAGN. The CDR3 has 15 residues. J was trimmed by 4 bases and V by 4 bases; bases with no gene match: 6.

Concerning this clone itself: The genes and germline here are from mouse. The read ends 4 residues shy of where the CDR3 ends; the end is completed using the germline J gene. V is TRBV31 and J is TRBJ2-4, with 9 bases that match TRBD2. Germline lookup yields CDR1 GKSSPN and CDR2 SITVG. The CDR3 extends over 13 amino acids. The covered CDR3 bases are TGTGCCTGGAGTACTCTGGGGGGGAAC. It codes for CAWSTLGGN. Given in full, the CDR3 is CAWSTLGGNTLYF. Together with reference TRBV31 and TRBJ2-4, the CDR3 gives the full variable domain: AQTIHQWPVAEIKAVGSPLSLGCTIKGKSSPNLYWYWQATGGTLQQLFYSITVGQVESVVQLNLSASRPKDDQFILSTEKLLLSHSGFYLCAWSTLGGNTLYFGAGTRLSVL.

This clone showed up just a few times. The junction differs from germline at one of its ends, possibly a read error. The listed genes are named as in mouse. CDR3 in amino acids: CASSDAGNYDYTF. The covered CDR3 bases are TGTGCCAGCAGTGATGCAGGCAACTAC. The J gene is TRBJ1-2, the V gene TRBV13-3; D remains ambiguous. Read sequence stops 4 residues before the CDR3 end, and the germline J gene provides the missing end. Looked up from germline, CDR1 is NNHDY and CDR2 is SYVADS. This CDR3 comprises 13 residues.